Each of the 6 T cell receptor beta chains below was sequenced from the same sample in a study of identical twins. Each CDR3 protein gets one entry after TCRdb re-called the 5' RACE reads with MiXCR. In the table there are around 490,000 distinct CDR3 sequences, roughly an eighth of which are singletons. In addition, the sample was reused for a study of yellow fever vaccine responses in identical twins.

Sequencing was carried out using CD4+ T cells sorted from blood. The receptors derive from a woman under 30 in good health.

This clonotype turned up a few times. This rearrangement joins TRBV11-3 to TRBJ2-3; D not resolved. V shed 7 bases and J shed 2 bases, with 7 bases lying between them. The CDR3 covers 12 residues. CDR1 and CDR2 (germline): SGHNT, YENEEA. The CDR3 bases are TGTGCCAGCAAGGGCAACACAGATACGCAGTATTTT. This gives the protein CASKGNTDTQYF.

The J gene is TRBJ2-6, the V gene TRBV14, with D perhaps TRBD1 (5 bases). CDR3 length: 17 amino acids. Germline V CDR1 and CDR2: SGHDN, FVKESK. Trimming took 0 bases from V and 4 from J, leaving 13 bases between them. The CDR3 nucleotides are TGTGCCAGCAGCCAAGATCCAGGGCGGCCCGGGGCCAACGTCCTGACTTTC. Residues: CASSQDPGRPGANVLTF.

V is TRBV15 and J is TRBJ2-7; D gene ambiguous. Germline CDR1 LNHNV, CDR2 YYDKDF (reference sequence). V was trimmed by 0 bases and J by 5 bases, leaving 8 bases between them. This CDR3 is 13 amino acids long. The CDR3 nucleotides read TGTGCCACCAGCAGAGATCCCCTAAACGAGCAGTACTTC. Translation: CATSRDPLNEQYF.

This clonotype was counted a few times. This sequence joins TRBV20-1 and TRBJ2-1, with 11 positions matching TRBD2. Germline V gene sequence: CDR1 DFQATT, CDR2 SNEGSKA (reference sequence). The CDR3 loop spans 17 amino acids. After removal of 2 bases from V and 0 bases from J, the junction contained 6 bases not matched to a gene. CDR3 DNA: TGCAGTGCTAGACGGACTAGCGGGCCAAGCTCCTACAATGAGCAGTTCTTC. It yields the protein CSARRTSGPSSYNEQFF.

The sample holds a few counts of this clonotype. This chain connects TRBV5-8 to TRBJ2-7; TRBD1 might be the D (6 bases). Trimming removed 0 bases from V and 3 bases from J, with 13 bases in between. This CDR3 has 15 residues. Germline values: CDR1 SGHTS, CDR2 YDEGEE. As DNA, the CDR3 is TGTGCCAGCAGCTTGGCCTCAGGGGTTCGCTACGAGCAGTACTTC. This codes for CASSLASGVRYEQYF.

This sequence joins TRBV30 and TRBJ2-3; unclear D gene. The CDR3 spans 13 residues. CDR1 is GTSNPN, CDR2 SVGIG, per germline (reference sequence). Trimming pared 0 bases from V and 3 bases from J, leaving 7 bases between. This chain's CDR3 is CAWSVQGTDTQYF. As DNA, the CDR3 is TGTGCCTGGAGTGTACAAGGGACAGATACGCAGTATTTT.